This TCR beta chain came from a study of somatic mutations in cytotoxic T cells in rheumatoid arthritis. Overall study results and limits: Antigens targeted by the expanded CD8+ clones were unknown.

Trimming at V came to 6 bases and at J to 0 bases, leaving 1 base not matched to a gene. Germline assignment: CDR1 MGHRA and CDR2 YSYEKL. The CDR3 loop spans 13 amino acids. This clone was counted only a few times. Its antigen remains unknown. Clones were read by immunoSEQ multiplex PCR, and TCRdb kept only the in-frame ones, dropping some. In the table there are some 18,000 clones, over 65% of which are singletons. The sample consisted of CD8+ T cells sorted from blood. The sequence was obtained from a man between 60 and 75 years old in good health. The chain uses TRBV4-1 and TRBJ2-7, with 8 positions matching TRBD1. The CDR3 protein is CASRGQDSYEQYF. The CDR3 nucleotides read TGCGCCAGCAGGGGACAGGACTCCTACGAGCAGTACTTC.